This TCR beta chain was profiled in a study of T cell changes during pregnancy in multiple sclerosis. Repertoires were generated with immunoSEQ multiplex PCR, while TCRdb's copy carries only in-frame clones and drops some. The sample consists of about 75,000 clones, over 85% of them appearing once. The sequencing used CD4+ T cells from peripheral blood mononuclear cells, collected after pregnancy. The receptor's source is a female donor with multiple sclerosis, enrolled in a pregnancy study.

CDR3: CASTYGQGGTEAFF. The CDR3 DNA sequence: TGTGCCAGCACCTACGGACAGGGAGGGACTGAAGCTTTCTTT. The V gene is TRBV6-1, the J gene TRBJ1-1, with 8 bases lining up with TRBD1. CDR1 and CDR2 from the germline V gene are MNHNS and SASEGT. The V gene end was trimmed by 7 bases and the J gene end by 5 bases; junction bases not matched to a gene: 9. This CDR3 is built from 14 residues.